The source of this T cell receptor beta chain is a study of blood T cell repertoires in COVID-19. About the research overall: Collection of acute and convalescent COVID-19 samples took place in the United States, Italy and Spain. T cells, B-cell-depleted T cells, or PBMCs supplied cDNA or gDNA.

In the source study's methods: Reference gene primer amplification gave estimated nucleated cell counts. Libraries were prepared by immunoSEQ multiplex PCR; TCRdb keeps only in-frame clonotypes and omits some of them. V and J calls and clone size are copied from that table; D and trimming were computed from the DNA. In the table there are around 270,000 clones, about four fifths of which are singletons. The CDR3 is 12 residues long. CDR1 and CDR2 from the germline V gene are PRHDT and FYEKMQ (reference sequence). V lost 2 bases to trimming and J lost 14 bases, with 13 bases between them. The sequence derives from a woman aged 40-49 years who had recovered from COVID-19. This chain links TRBV13 with TRBJ1-3; D not resolved. Specimen: peripheral blood. The CDR3 reads CASSLNERAVYF. Here the CDR3 DNA reads TGTGCCAGCAGCTTAAACGAAAGAGCGGTATATTTT.